This T cell receptor beta chain was captured in a study of control samples from healthy donors and cancer patients. The V gene's germline CDR1 is SGHRS and CDR2 YFSETQ. V shed 4 bases and J 4 bases; nucleotides not matched to a gene: 20. The CDR3 length is 19 residues. The table came from immunoSEQ multiplex PCR; TCRdb's copy has only in-frame clones and leaves some out. This sample has approximately 79,000 clones, with about 91% found just once. The genes are TRBV5-1 and TRBJ2-3, with TRBD1 identical over 8 bases. Sequencing input: blood. This sequence was found in a man in his fifties or sixties in good health. CDR3 in amino acids: CASSPRRQGHDSRADTQYF. CDR3 bases: TGCGCCAGCAGCCCCCGGCGACAGGGGCACGACTCCCGTGCAGATACGCAGTATTTT.